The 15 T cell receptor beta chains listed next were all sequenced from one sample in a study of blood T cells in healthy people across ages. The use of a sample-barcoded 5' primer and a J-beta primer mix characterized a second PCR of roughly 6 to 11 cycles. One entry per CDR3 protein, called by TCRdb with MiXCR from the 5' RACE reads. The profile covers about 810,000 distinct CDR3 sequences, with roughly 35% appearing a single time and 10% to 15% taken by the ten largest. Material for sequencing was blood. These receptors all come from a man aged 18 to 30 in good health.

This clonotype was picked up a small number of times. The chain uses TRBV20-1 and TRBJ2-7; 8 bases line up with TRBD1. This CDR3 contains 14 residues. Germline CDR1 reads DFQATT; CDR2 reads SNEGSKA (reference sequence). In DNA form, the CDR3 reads TGCAGCGTCCTGACCGGGACAGGCTCCTACGAGCAGTACTTC. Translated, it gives CSVLTGTGSYEQYF.

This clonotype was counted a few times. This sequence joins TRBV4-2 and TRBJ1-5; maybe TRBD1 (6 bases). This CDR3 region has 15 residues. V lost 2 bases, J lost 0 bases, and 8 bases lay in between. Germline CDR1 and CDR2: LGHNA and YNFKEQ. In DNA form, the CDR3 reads TGTGCCAGCAGCCAACAGGGGTATAGCAATCAGCCCCAGCATTTT. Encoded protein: CASSQQGYSNQPQHF.

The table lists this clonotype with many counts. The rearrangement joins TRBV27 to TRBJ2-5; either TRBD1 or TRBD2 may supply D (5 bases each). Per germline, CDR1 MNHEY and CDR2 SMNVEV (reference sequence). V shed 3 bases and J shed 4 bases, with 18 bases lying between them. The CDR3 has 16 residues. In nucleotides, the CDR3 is TGTGCCAGCAGTTTTTTCCCGATCGGGGCCATAGAGACCCAGTACTTC. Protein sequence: CASSFFPIGAIETQYF.

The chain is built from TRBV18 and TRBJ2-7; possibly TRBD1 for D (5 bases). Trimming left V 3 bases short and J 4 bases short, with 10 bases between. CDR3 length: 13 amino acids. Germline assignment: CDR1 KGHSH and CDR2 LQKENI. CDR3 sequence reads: CASSPPGWYEQYF. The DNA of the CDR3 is TGTGCCAGCTCACCCCCAGGGTGGTACGAGCAGTACTTC. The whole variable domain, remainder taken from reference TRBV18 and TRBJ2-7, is NAGVMQNPRHLVRRRGQEARLRCSPMKGHSHVYWYRQLPEEGLKFMVYLQKENIIDESGMPKERFSAEFPKEGPSILRIQQVVRGDSAAYFCASSPPGWYEQYFGPGTRLTVT.

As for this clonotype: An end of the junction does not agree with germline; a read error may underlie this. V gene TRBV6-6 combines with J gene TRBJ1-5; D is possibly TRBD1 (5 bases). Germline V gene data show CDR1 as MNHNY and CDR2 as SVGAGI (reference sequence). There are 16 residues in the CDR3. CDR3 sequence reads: CASSYGAGGSKQPQHF. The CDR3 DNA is TGTGCCAGCAGTTACGGGGCAGGAGGTAGCAAGCAGCCCCAGCATTTT.

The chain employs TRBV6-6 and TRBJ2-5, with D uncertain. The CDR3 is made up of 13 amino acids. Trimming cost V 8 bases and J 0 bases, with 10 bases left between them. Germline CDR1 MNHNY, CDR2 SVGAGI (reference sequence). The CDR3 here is CASCRVYQETQYF. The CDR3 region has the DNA TGTGCCAGCTGTAGGGTATACCAAGAGACCCAGTACTTC.

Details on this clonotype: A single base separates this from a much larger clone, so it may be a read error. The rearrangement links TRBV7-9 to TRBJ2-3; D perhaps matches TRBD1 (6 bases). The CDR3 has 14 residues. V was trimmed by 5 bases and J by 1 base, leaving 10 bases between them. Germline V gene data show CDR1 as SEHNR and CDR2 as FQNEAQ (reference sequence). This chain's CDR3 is CASSKGQCTDTQYF. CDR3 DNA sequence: TGTGCCAGCAGCAAAGGACAGTGCACAGATACGCAGTATTTT.

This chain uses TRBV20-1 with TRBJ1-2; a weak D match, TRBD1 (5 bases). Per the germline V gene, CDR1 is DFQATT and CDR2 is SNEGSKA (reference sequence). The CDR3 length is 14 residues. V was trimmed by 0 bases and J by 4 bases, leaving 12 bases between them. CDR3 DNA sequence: TGCAGTGCTAGAGATGCTGGCAGGGCCTATGGCTACACCTTC. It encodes CSARDAGRAYGYTF.

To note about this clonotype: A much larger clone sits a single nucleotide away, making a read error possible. The CDR3 protein is CPSSSDRETQYF. CDR3 nucleotide sequence: TGTCCCAGCAGCTCAGACCGAGAGACCCAGTACTTC. The rearrangement uses TRBV7-9 and TRBJ2-5; D remains ambiguous. Germline V gene lookup returns CDR1 SEHNR and CDR2 FQNEAQ (reference sequence). The CDR3 totals 12 residues. Drawing the rest from reference TRBV7-9 and TRBJ2-5, the complete variable domain is DTGVSQNPRHKITKRGQNVTFRCDPISEHNRLYWYRQTLGQGPEFLTYFQNEAQLEKSRLLSDRFSAERPKGSFSTLEIQRTEQGDSAMYLCPSSSDRETQYFGPGTRLLVL.

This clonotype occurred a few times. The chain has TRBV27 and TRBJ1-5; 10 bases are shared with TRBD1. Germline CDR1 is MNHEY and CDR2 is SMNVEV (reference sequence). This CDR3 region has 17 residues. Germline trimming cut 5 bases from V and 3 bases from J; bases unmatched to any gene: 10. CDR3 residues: CASSPTGTGVYNQPQHF. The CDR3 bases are TGTGCCAGCAGTCCAACCGGGACAGGGGTGTACAATCAGCCCCAGCATTTT.

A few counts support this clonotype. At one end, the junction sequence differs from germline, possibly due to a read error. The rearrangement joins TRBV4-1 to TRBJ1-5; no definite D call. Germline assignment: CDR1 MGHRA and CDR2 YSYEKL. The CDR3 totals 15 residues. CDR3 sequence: CASSQGYYSNQPQHF. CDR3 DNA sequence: TGCGCTAGCAGCCAAGGGTACTATAGCAATCAGCCCCAGCATTTT.

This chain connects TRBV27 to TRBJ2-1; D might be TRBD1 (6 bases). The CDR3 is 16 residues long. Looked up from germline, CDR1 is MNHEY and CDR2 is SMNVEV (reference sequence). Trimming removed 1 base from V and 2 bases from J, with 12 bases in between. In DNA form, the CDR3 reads TGTGCCAGCAGTTTATTAGGGGGAGAGGCCTACAATGAGCAGTTCTTC. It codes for CASSLLGGEAYNEQFF.

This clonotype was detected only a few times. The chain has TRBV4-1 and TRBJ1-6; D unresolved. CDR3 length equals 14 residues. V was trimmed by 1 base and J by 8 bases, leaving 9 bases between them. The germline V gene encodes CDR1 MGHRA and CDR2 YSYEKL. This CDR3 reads CASSQGTMYSPLHF. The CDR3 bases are TGCGCCAGCAGCCAAGGAACCATGTATTCACCCCTCCACTTT.

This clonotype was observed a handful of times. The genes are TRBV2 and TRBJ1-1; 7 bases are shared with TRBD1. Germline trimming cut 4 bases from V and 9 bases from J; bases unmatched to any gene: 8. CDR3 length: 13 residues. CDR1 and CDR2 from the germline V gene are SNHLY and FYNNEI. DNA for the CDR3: TGTGCCAGCAGTGCAAGAGGGACAGAAAAAGCTTTCTTT. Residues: CASSARGTEKAFF.

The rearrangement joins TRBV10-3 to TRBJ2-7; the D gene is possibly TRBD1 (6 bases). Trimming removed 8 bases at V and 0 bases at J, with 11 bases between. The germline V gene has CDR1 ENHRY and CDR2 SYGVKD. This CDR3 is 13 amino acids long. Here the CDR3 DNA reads TGTGCCATCTCCACAGGGCACTCCTACGAGCAGTACTTC. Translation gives CAISTGHSYEQYF.